This T cell receptor beta chain was sequenced for a study of blood T cell repertoires in COVID-19. Study-wide context: The United States, Italy and Spain supplied acute and convalescent COVID-19 samples. Sources were T cells, B-cell-depleted T cells, or PBMCs; the material itself was cDNA or gDNA.

A few counts support this clone. In the original processing: Amplification from reference gene primers served as the basis for estimated nucleated cell counts. TCRdb's table, derived via immunoSEQ multiplex PCR, lists solely in-frame clones and lacks some. Clone size and the V and J calls come from that table; the DNA yielded D and trimming. This table has some 130,000 clones, more than 75% appearing once. The germline CDR1 and CDR2 sequences are MNHEY and SVGAGI. The CDR3 spans 14 residues. Trimming took 0 bases from V and 4 from J; bases not matched to a gene: 0. J is TRBJ2-3 and V is TRBV6-5; 8 bases fit TRBD1. Sequencing was carried out using peripheral blood. This clonotype was obtained from a man between 60 and 70 years old who had recovered from COVID-19. The CDR3 here is CASSYSQGADTQYF. Here the CDR3 DNA reads TGTGCCAGCAGTTACTCACAGGGGGCAGATACGCAGTATTTT.